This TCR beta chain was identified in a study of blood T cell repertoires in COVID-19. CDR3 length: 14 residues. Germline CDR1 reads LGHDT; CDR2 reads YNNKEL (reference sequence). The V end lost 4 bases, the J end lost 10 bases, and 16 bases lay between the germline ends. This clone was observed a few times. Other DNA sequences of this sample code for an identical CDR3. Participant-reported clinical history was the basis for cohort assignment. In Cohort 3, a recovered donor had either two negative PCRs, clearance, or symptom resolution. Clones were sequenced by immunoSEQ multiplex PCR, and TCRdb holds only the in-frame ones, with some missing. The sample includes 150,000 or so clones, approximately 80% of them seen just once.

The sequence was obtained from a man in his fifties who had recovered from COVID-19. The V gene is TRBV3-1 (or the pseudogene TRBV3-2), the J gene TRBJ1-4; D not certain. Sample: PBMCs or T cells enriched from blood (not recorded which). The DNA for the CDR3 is TGTGCCAGCAGCCTCCGGGCCGCAGGAGGAAAACTGTTTTTT. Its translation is CASSLRAAGGKLFF.